This record covers a single T cell receptor (beta chain). Its target antigen remains unknown. Within one base of it there is no much larger clone, and no base qualities were kept. V and J lose 5 bases and 1 base, and a span of 11 bases separates them. The germline V gene encodes CDR1 PRHDT and CDR2 FYEKMQ (reference sequence). The CDR3 covers 14 residues, taking in both the cysteine and the phenylalanine. Only the CDR3 portion is preserved as DNA: 42 bases, with reading frame beginning at the first base. The data belong to a study of post-analysis software for immune sequencing data (dated by TCRdb to between 2014 and 2017). Study-wide context: Relapsing-remitting, secondary progressive and progressive-relapsing multiple sclerosis were recorded as disease courses, and subtype annotation was lacking for some patients. The patient repertoires were set against about 12 previously published healthy control repertoires from donors whose ages ranged from roughly 6 to 27 years. A subset of samples was prepared in parallel using single-end sample barcoding, then pooled and co-amplified after Illumina adapter ligation. Study-wide findings and limitations: The multiple sclerosis patient group was slightly younger than the control group. Strong co-clustering of samples prepared in the same batch was shown by direct clustering with F measure, prompting a batch-effect correction. A handful of TRBV segments, including TRBV5-6, TRBV5-1 and TRBV20-1, were significantly more frequent in patients than controls. Compared with controls, multiple sclerosis patients had significantly lower normalized Chao1 diversity, a finding suggesting substantial peripheral T-cell clonal expansion.

To demonstrate the VDJtools post-analysis software, TCR beta repertoires were profiled from the peripheral blood of 13 young patients with multiple sclerosis. The multiple sclerosis patients were children and adolescents ranging in age from about 6 to 17 years. Library creation used PCR. Sequenced on an Illumina HiSeq 2500. To reduce PCR and sequencing biases, unique molecular identifiers were incorporated into the TCR beta cDNA libraries. About 0.5 million cDNA molecules were obtained for every 1 to 10 million input T cells, so each molecule roughly corresponded to one T cell. The same protocol used for the earlier healthy control dataset was applied to prepare and sequence the patient libraries. Within a given batch, samples were prepared together, multiplexed and sequenced on the same HiSeq lane. The paper's data handling went like this. MIGEC was used to process the raw barcoded reads, and molecular identifier groups with only a single read were discarded before consensus assembly and CDR3 extraction. VDJtools was used for post-analysis of the clonotype tables, with diversity normalized by down-sampling every dataset to the smallest sample size. Repertoire overlap clustering matched CDR3 amino acid but not nucleotide sequences to correct batch-related cross-sample contamination. The public reads were quality trimmed at Q25 with fastp and then assembled into clones with MiXCR by TCRdb, keeping productive beta chains. Rows with a matching CDR3 protein are joined into one entry that keeps the most common DNA and genes. The V and J calls reflect TCRdb's pipeline rather than the authors' work. The sample table lists roughly 580,000 distinct CDR3 sequences, 44% of them with a count of one. The ten largest clones take up under 2% of the sample.

Sequenced input: blood. The receptor was isolated from a girl aged 10 to 17 with multiple sclerosis. The receptor chain draws on TRBV13 and TRBJ2-5; possibly the D gene is TRBD1, per 5 matching bases. The CDR3 reads CASSGHDSQETQYF. The nucleotides are TGTGCCAGCAGCGGCCACGACAGCCAAGAGACCCAGTACTTC.